The T cell receptor beta chain described here comes from a study of beta chain features in type 1 diabetes. As for this clone: Antigen specificity is unknown.

Germline V gene lookup returns CDR1 GTSNPN and CDR2 SVGIG (reference sequence). The length of the CDR3 is 13 residues. Deletions cut 0 bases from V and 6 bases from J, with 8 bases between. A sort by CD45RO/CCR7/CD25/CD127/CD95/CD27 yielded CD4+ naive, central memory, regulatory and stem cell-like memory cells. Since all of the isolated RNA was reverse transcribed, expressed TCRB transcripts were what got sequenced. Sequenced naive, central memory and regulatory T cell samples produced an average of about 3.57 million reads. Some clones are missing from TCRdb's copy, which holds only in-frame ones; the method was immunoSEQ multiplex PCR. There are hundreds of thousands of clones in the sample; 11% occur only once, and approximately 0.017% lies in the top ten. Overall study results and limits: A pattern of fewer insertions and more deletions at VDJ junctions was seen in type 1 diabetes patients. Patients with Type 1 diabetes showed moderately but significantly shorter TCRB CDR3s in all four CD4+ subsets. Naive, central memory and Treg TCRB repertoires appeared more alike in patients than in healthy donors.

The rearrangement joins TRBV30 to TRBJ1-4; D remains unclear. Source material: naive CD4+ T cells from blood. The clonotype was recovered from a man younger than 45 with type 1 diabetes. The CDR3 coding sequence is TGTGCCTGGAGTGTCCAGGCCCATGAAAAACTGTTTTTT. This codes for CAWSVQAHEKLFF. Variable domain in full (rest from reference TRBV30 and TRBJ1-4): SQTIHQWPATLVQPVGSPLSLECTVEGTSNPNLYWYRQAAGRGLQLLFYSVGIGQISSEVPQNLSASRPQDRQFILSSKKLLLSDSGFYLCAWSVQAHEKLFFGSGTQLSVL.